This TCR beta chain was recovered during a study of blood T cells in healthy people across ages. CDR3 size: 12 residues. Germline V CDR1 and CDR2: SGDLS, YYNGEE. Trimming took 3 bases from V and 8 from J, leaving 9 bases between them. Findings and caveats of the study: Higher diversity, along with more naive CD4+ cells, distinguished long-lived donors from aged donors.

A second PCR of 7 to 11 cycles used a sample-barcoded 5' primer and a J-beta primer mix. TCRdb reanalysed the 5' RACE reads using MiXCR and keeps one entry per CDR3 protein. The table lists hundreds of thousands of distinct CDR3 sequences, 56% of them singletons. Concerning this clonotype: Its target is unknown.

RNA extraction gave at least 5 micrograms of total RNA per sample. V usage is TRBV9 and J usage is TRBJ2-1; D gene unclear. Sample: blood. The source of this sequence is a middle-aged man in good health. The CDR3 DNA follows: TGTGCCAGCAGCGGATACGCCGATGAGCAGTTCTTC. This codes for CASSGYADEQFF.